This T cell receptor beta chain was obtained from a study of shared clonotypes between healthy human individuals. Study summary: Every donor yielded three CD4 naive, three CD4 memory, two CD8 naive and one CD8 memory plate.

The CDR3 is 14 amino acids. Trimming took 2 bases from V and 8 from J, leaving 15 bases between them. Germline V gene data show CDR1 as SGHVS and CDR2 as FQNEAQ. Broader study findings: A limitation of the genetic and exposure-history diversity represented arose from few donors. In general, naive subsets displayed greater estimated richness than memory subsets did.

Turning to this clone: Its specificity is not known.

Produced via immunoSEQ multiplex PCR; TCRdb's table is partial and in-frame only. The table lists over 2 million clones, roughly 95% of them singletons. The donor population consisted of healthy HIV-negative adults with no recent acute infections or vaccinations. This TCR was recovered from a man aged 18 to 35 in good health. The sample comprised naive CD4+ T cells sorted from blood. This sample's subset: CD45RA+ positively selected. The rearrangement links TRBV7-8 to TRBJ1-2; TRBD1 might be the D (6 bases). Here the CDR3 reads CASSLFLGALGYTF. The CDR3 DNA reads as TGTGCCAGCAGCTTATTTTTGGGGGCCTTGGGCTACACCTTC.